This T cell receptor (beta chain) was identified during a study of CD4 T cells in relation to SARS-CoV-2 and coronaviruses. Unexposed donor CD4+ T cells date from about 2010-2019, before the COVID-19 pandemic. Naive and memory CD4+ T cells came from enriched cryopreserved PBMCs. TCRdb's table, derived via immunoSEQ multiplex PCR, lists solely in-frame clones and lacks some. This table holds approximately 70,000 clones, over 90% found once. V lost 5 bases, J lost 1 base, and 18 bases lay in between. Germline V lookup: CDR1 SEHNR, CDR2 FQNEAQ (reference sequence). This CDR3 spans 16 amino acids. The origin of this receptor is a human donor in good health. The sample taken for sequencing was naive CD4+ T cells from PBMCs. Regarding subset: naive CD4+ T cells isolated by negative enrichment. The V and J genes are TRBV7-9 and TRBJ2-7; D gene uncertain. This CDR3 is CASSPTPTDGSYEQYF. The CDR3 bases are TGTGCCAGCAGCCCCACCCCGACCGACGGATCCTACGAGCAGTACTTC.